This T cell receptor beta chain originates from a study of response to subunit inactivated influenza vaccine. Study conclusions and caveats: Authors suggested seasonal influenza vaccinations each recruit few new T cells.

TCRdb independently ran MiXCR on the RT-PCR reads; one entry per CDR3 protein. Of around 200,000 distinct CDR3 sequences listed, roughly 8.7% are singletons. This clonotype was observed at least ten times. Its target is unknown. Per germline, CDR1 LNHDA and CDR2 SQIVND (reference sequence). Trimming removed 5 bases at V and 3 bases at J, with 8 bases between. The CDR3 runs to 13 residues. The TCR was taken from a man between 45 and 60 years old who received an inactivated influenza vaccine. The chain is built from TRBV19 and TRBJ2-1; D gene uncertain. Sequencing used non-naive T cells sorted from PBMCs, obtained on the day of vaccination. Written as DNA, the CDR3 is TGTGCCAGTAGTTCGTCTTACTACAATGAGCAGTTCTTC. Protein sequence: CASSSSYYNEQFF.